This TCR beta chain was sequenced in a study of OX40 agonist ivuxolimab in advanced cancers. Across the study: Each dose-escalation patient presented with hepatocellular carcinoma, melanoma, renal cell or head and neck cancer. Two cutaneous melanoma patients and one hepatocellular carcinoma patient, three in all, had partial responses.

CDR3 length: 15 amino acids. The germline gives CDR1 LNHDA, CDR2 SQIVND (reference sequence). Trimming removed 6 bases at V and 7 bases at J, with 19 bases between. TCRdb keeps only in-frame clones here, not all; method: immunoSEQ multiplex PCR. The sample records 70,000 to 85,000 clones, approximately 91% being singletons. The clonotype was recovered from an adult with an advanced solid tumor such as melanoma, head and neck, liver or kidney cancer. The rearrangement uses TRBV19 and TRBJ2-1; D is unresolved. The sequencing here drew on CD4+ or CD8+ T cells sorted from blood, taken in a trial of the OX40 agonist ivuxolimab. The CDR3 region is CASSNVPGSRNEQFF. Written as DNA, the CDR3 is TGTGCCAGTAGCAACGTCCCCGGTTCAAGGAATGAGCAGTTCTTC. The full variable domain, in which reference TRBV19 and TRBJ2-1 provide the parts outside the CDR3, is DGGITQSPKYLFRKEGQNVTLSCEQNLNHDAMYWYRQDPGQGLRLIYYSQIVNDFQKGDIAEGYSVSREKKESFPLTVTSAQKNPTAFYLCASSNVPGSRNEQFFGPGTRLTVL.